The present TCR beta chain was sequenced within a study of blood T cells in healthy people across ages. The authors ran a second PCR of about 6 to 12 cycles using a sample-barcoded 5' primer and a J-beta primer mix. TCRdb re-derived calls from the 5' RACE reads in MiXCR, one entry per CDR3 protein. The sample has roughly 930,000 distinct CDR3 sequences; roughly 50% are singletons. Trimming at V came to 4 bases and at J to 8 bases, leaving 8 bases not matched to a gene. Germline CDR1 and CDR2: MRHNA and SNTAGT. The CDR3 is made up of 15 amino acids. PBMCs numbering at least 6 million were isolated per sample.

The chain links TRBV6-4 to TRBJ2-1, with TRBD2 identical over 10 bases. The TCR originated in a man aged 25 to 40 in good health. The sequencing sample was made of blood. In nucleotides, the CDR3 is TGTGCCAGCAGTGGATCTAGCGGGGGAGTCGATGAGCAGTTCTTC. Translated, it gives CASSGSSGGVDEQFF.